The 20 T cell receptor beta chains below were found in one sample sequenced in a study of graft-versus-host responses after intestinal transplantation. Measured with immunoSEQ multiplex PCR; TCRdb has only the in-frame clones, and not every one. The repertoire has 13,000 to 15,000 clones, 30% to 35% of them found once; the top ten carry under 7.5%. Sequencing was performed on alloreactive CD4+ T cells from a mixed lymphocyte reaction culture, taken before intestinal transplant. Subset specified: CFSE-low proliferating T cells sorted from roughly six-day pre-transplant mixed lymphocyte reaction (GvH or HvG direction). These receptors were collected from a human patient who received an intestinal transplant.

This clone was seen only a few times. The CDR3 sequence is CASNRDLPQHF. CDR3 coding DNA: TGTGCCAGCAACCGAGACCTGCCCCAGCATTTT. The chain uses TRBV6-6 and TRBJ1-5; no firm D call. CDR1 is MNHNY, CDR2 SVGAGI, per germline (reference sequence). Trimming removed 7 bases from V and 9 bases from J, with 10 bases in between. CDR3 length: 11 amino acids.

This clone was observed a handful of times. The chain joins TRBV4-3 to TRBJ2-3; 13 positions agree with TRBD2. In germline, CDR1 is LGHNA, CDR2 YSLEER. This CDR3 is built from 16 residues. The junction had 7 bases not matched to a gene; V was cut back by 4 bases and J by 6 bases. The CDR3 bases are TGCGCCAGCAGCCCCTACGGACTAGCGGGAGAGGATACGCAGTATTTT. It is translated as CASSPYGLAGEDTQYF.

This clone was seen a single time. The chain recombines TRBV5-1 with TRBJ2-3; TRBD1 matches at 7 bases. Germline CDR1 is SGHRS and CDR2 is YFSETQ. The CDR3 is 16 amino acids. J was trimmed by 0 bases and V by 5 bases; bases with no gene match: 9. Here the CDR3 reads CASRPPGQRSTDTQYF. DNA of the CDR3: TGCGCCAGCAGGCCCCCGGGACAGAGAAGCACAGATACGCAGTATTTT.

This clone was detected only a few times. This chain joins TRBV9 and TRBJ2-3, with D tentatively TRBD1 (5 bases). This CDR3 region has 14 residues. The germline gives CDR1 SGDLS, CDR2 YYNGEE. V was shortened by 0 bases and J by 3 bases, with 8 bases between the two germline ends. CDR3 protein: CASSVAPGTDTQYF. Written as DNA, the CDR3 is TGTGCCAGCAGCGTAGCTCCAGGGACAGATACGCAGTATTTT.

A single count supports this clone. This rearrangement joins TRBV5-1 to TRBJ2-3; D is tentatively TRBD1 or TRBD2 (5 bases each). Trimming cost V 2 bases and J 3 bases, with 16 bases left between them. From germline, CDR1 is SGHRS and CDR2 YFSETQ. The length of the CDR3 is 16 residues. The CDR3 is CASSFRDPDLTDTQYF. CDR3 DNA: TGCGCCAGCAGCTTCCGGGACCCGGATTTGACAGATACGCAGTATTTT.

The chain couples TRBV18 to TRBJ2-5; D not certain. The CDR3 contains 17 residues. The ends were cut back, 6 bases at V and 7 bases at J, with 27 bases in the middle. CDR1 and CDR2 (germline): KGHSH, LQKENI. CDR3 coding DNA: TGTGCCAGCTCTCCGCGATCGAAGACGGTTCGTTGGGTGACCCAGTACTTC. Translation: CASSPRSKTVRWVTQYF.

This chain uses TRBV10-2 with TRBJ2-2; D possibly corresponds to TRBD1 (6 bases). The germline V gene encodes CDR1 WSHSY and CDR2 SAAADI. Trimming left V 10 bases short and J 0 bases short, with 15 bases between. This CDR3 contains 15 residues. Here the CDR3 DNA reads TGCGCCATACACTCGGGACAAACGAACACCGGGGAGCTGTTTTTT. Its translation: CAIHSGQTNTGELFF.

This sequence joins TRBV7-3 and TRBJ1-2; D is ambiguous. The germline V gene encodes CDR1 SGHTA and CDR2 FQGTGA. The CDR3 runs to 14 residues. Trimming took 5 bases from V and 8 from J, leaving 18 bases between them. The CDR3 spells CASSADLRGEGYTF. Here the CDR3 DNA reads TGTGCCAGCAGCGCGGATTTGCGGGGAGAGGGCTACACCTTC.

The chain joins TRBV4-3 to TRBJ2-7; D not certain. V was clipped by 6 bases and J by 0 bases, with 12 bases between them. This CDR3 region has 14 residues. From germline, CDR1 is LGHNA and CDR2 YSLEER. The CDR3 coding sequence is TGCGCCAGCAGTGGTACCGAACGCTCCTACGAGCAGTACTTC. Protein product: CASSGTERSYEQYF.

Written as DNA, the CDR3 is TGTGCCAGCAGTTACGGAATACAGCAGTACTTC. It codes for CASSYGIQQYF. This chain links TRBV6-1 with TRBJ2-7, with D unclear. V was clipped by 5 bases and J by 8 bases, with 10 bases between them. Germline assignment: CDR1 MNHNS and CDR2 SASEGT. This CDR3 has 11 amino acids.

This clone came up a few times. The V call is TRBV5-1, the J call TRBJ1-1; no firm D call. The germline gives CDR1 SGHRS, CDR2 YFSETQ. This CDR3 is built from 15 residues. Trimming cost V 4 bases and J 6 bases, with 19 bases left between them. This chain's CDR3 is CASSPEGGSASEAFF. The CDR3 nucleotides read TGCGCCAGCAGCCCGGAGGGAGGGAGTGCGTCTGAAGCTTTCTTT.

Only a few counts were recorded for this clone. The chain joins TRBV27 to TRBJ1-2; D gene uncertain. Trimming cost V 3 bases and J 0 bases, with 5 bases left between them. Germline assignment: CDR1 MNHEY and CDR2 SMNVEV (reference sequence). This CDR3 has 13 residues. The CDR3 DNA follows: TGTGCCAGCAGTTTTAGCGCTAACTATGGCTACACCTTC. It encodes CASSFSANYGYTF.

CDR3 loop: CASSQDPGLATQETQYF. CDR3 nucleotides: TGCGCCAGCAGCCAAGACCCGGGACTAGCGACGCAAGAGACCCAGTACTTC. The rearrangement links TRBV4-1 to TRBJ2-5; 10 bases match TRBD2. The germline V gene has CDR1 MGHRA and CDR2 YSYEKL. This CDR3 region has 17 residues. Trimming at V came to 0 bases and at J to 2 bases, leaving 6 bases not matched to a gene.

The sample holds one count of this clone. This chain joins TRBV10-3 and TRBJ2-7; no definite D call. Germline lookup yields CDR1 ENHRY and CDR2 SYGVKD. The CDR3 runs 15 residues. With 3 bases removed from V and 4 bases from J, the gap between germline ends came to 16 bases. The CDR3, as DNA: TGTGCCATCAGTGATGTCGACCGTAATTCTTACGAGCAGTACTTC. Its protein is CAISDVDRNSYEQYF.

This clone was counted only a few times. V gene TRBV5-5 combines with J gene TRBJ2-3, with D possibly matching TRBD2 (6 bases). The germline V and J ends were trimmed by 3 bases and 6 bases, with 17 bases remaining between them. The CDR3 totals 15 residues. The germline CDR1 and CDR2 sequences are SGHKS and YYEKEE (reference sequence). The CDR3 coding sequence is TGTGCCAGCAGCTCCTCGGCGGGACCGGGGGATACGCAGTATTTT. As protein: CASSSSAGPGDTQYF.

This clone appeared a few times. The V call is TRBV9, the J call TRBJ1-6; D is unresolved. The V gene's germline CDR1 is SGDLS and CDR2 YYNGEE. V lost 2 bases and J lost 7, with 7 bases in between. This CDR3 is 13 amino acids long. CDR3 in DNA: TGTGCCAGCAGCGTGAACCCCAATTCACCCCTCCACTTT. Residues: CASSVNPNSPLHF. The full variable domain, rest sourced from reference TRBV9 and TRBJ1-6, is DSGVTQTPKHLITATGQRVTLRCSPRSGDLSVYWYQQSLDQGLQFLIQYYNGEERAKGNILERFSAQQFPDLHSELNLSSLELGDSALYFCASSVNPNSPLHFGNGTRLTVT.

This clone was observed a handful of times. V and J are TRBV6-6 and TRBJ2-7; 7 bases agree with TRBD2. V shed 5 bases, J shed 0 bases, and the junction held 1 base outside the gene matches. This CDR3 has 13 amino acids. The germline V gene has CDR1 MNHNY and CDR2 SVGAGI (reference sequence). CDR3 amino acids: CASSPSGSYEQYF. CDR3 DNA: TGTGCCAGCAGTCCTAGCGGCTCCTACGAGCAGTACTTC.

In this sample, this clone turned up a few times. The chain joins TRBV6-5 to TRBJ1-3; D unresolved. Trimming stripped 6 bases from V and 0 bases from J, with 12 bases between. Germline V gene data show CDR1 as MNHEY and CDR2 as SVGAGI. CDR3 size: 15 residues. The CDR3 sequence is CASSLGWGSGNTIYF. The CDR3 coding sequence is TGTGCCAGCAGCCTCGGGTGGGGCTCTGGAAACACCATATATTTT.

The rearrangement joins TRBV2 to TRBJ2-1; D possibly uses TRBD1 or TRBD2 (5 bases each). The CDR3 is 10 amino acids. The V gene lost 4 bases and the J gene lost 12 bases, with 7 bases spanning the gap. Germline CDR1 reads SNHLY; CDR2 reads FYNNEI. The CDR3 coding sequence is TGTGCCAGCAGTGGTGGGGGGCAGTTCTTC. Residues: CASSGGGQFF.

The chain carries TRBV6-5 and TRBJ1-2; 11 positions match TRBD1. The V segment lost 9 bases and the J segment 8 bases; nucleotides outside the gene matches: 8. CDR3 length: 13 amino acids. The germline V gene encodes CDR1 MNHEY and CDR2 SVGAGI. In nucleotides, the CDR3 is TGTGCCAGTTCCCTGGACAGGGGGCGAGGCTACACCTTC. Translated: CASSLDRGRGYTF.